This entry features one T cell receptor (beta chain) sequence. This CDR3 region has 15 residues. CDR1 is SEHNR and CDR2 is FQNEAQ in the germline V gene (reference sequence). The record originates from a study of T cell clusters in autoimmune cytopenias. TRB was amplified from about 250 ng of peripheral blood genomic DNA per sample. One tube held mixed TRB-A and TRB-B primer pools for touch-down PCR. TCRdb re-called the multiplex PCR reads; every CDR3 protein appears as one record, without DNA. The sample totals 6,100 or so distinct CDR3 sequences. The same sample was also used in a study of T cell repertoires in aging, cancer and after chemotherapy.

The clonotype comes from a human donor in good health. The chain couples TRBV7-9 to TRBJ2-3; TCRdb reports TRBD1, a call that lacks DNA to check it against. Sequencing input: peripheral blood. This CDR3 is CASSLKEGTTDTQYF.